This T cell receptor (beta chain) was observed in a study of beta chain features in type 1 diabetes. The isolated RNA, all of it, was reverse transcribed, so expressed TCRB transcripts were what got sequenced. Measured with immunoSEQ multiplex PCR; TCRdb has only the in-frame clones, and not every one. The sample lists about 110,000 clones, 30% to 50% occurring once. The CDR3 spans 12 residues. Germline lookup yields CDR1 SGHRS and CDR2 YFSETQ. The ends lost 4 bases at V and 6 bases at J; junction bases unmatched: 3. The TCR originated in a woman aged 18-29 years in good health. The sample taken for sequencing was stem cell memory CD4+ T cells from blood. V usage is TRBV5-1 and J usage is TRBJ1-1; 7 bases agree with TRBD1. The CDR3, as DNA: TGCGCCAGCAGCATACAGGGGCCTGAAGCTTTCTTT. This translates into CASSIQGPEAFF.